This T cell receptor (beta chain) derives from a study of cytomegalovirus exposure and HLA in healthy donors. Turning to this clone: What it binds is unknown.

Findings and caveats of the study: Researchers counted around 150 TCR beta chains as cytomegalovirus-associated. With high specificity and sensitivity, the classifier reportedly diagnosed cytomegalovirus status.

The ends lost 0 bases at V and 0 bases at J; junction bases unmatched: 2. Germline-derived CDR1 and CDR2 are ENHRY and SYGVKD. The CDR3 contains 18 residues. The primer mix had 60 Vbeta and 13 Jbeta primers. Repertoires were generated with immunoSEQ multiplex PCR, while TCRdb's copy carries only in-frame clones and drops some. Of 200,000 to 250,000 clones detected, approximately 82% appear once; the ten largest clones hold roughly 7.4%. Sequencing was done on a sample of PBMCs. This clonotype was obtained from a woman in her sixties in good health and CMV-seropositive. The chain recombines TRBV10-3 with TRBJ2-3; 14 bases line up with TRBD2. This CDR3 is CAISESGLAGGSTDTQYF. CDR3 nucleotides: TGTGCCATCAGTGAGTCAGGACTAGCGGGAGGAAGCACAGATACGCAGTATTTT.